The 8 T cell receptor beta chains below come from one sample, sequenced in a study of blood T cells in healthy people across ages. The authors ran a second PCR of about 6 to 12 cycles using a sample-barcoded 5' primer and a J-beta primer mix. MiXCR, run by TCRdb on the 5' RACE reads, gives a single entry per CDR3 protein. The sample records about 1.4 million distinct CDR3 sequences, approximately 59% being singletons. The specimen sequenced was blood. These TCRs come from a man between 18 and 29 years old in good health.

This chain links TRBV4-1 with TRBJ2-1; 8 nucleotides agree with TRBD1. The V gene end was trimmed by 0 bases and the J gene end by 7 bases; junction bases not matched to a gene: 8. Per germline, CDR1 MGHRA and CDR2 YSYEKL. This CDR3 region has 16 residues. The CDR3 coding sequence is TGCGCCAGCAGCCAAGAACCCCTCAGGGGGCGGAATGAGCAGTTCTTC. Its protein is CASSQEPLRGRNEQFF.

V is TRBV6-6 and J is TRBJ2-5, with 8 positions matching TRBD2. The germline CDR1 and CDR2 sequences are MNHNY and SVGAGI (reference sequence). With 5 bases clipped from V and 5 bases from J, the junction kept 10 bases outside the gene matches. The CDR3 covers 15 residues. CDR3 protein: CASSASGLAGETQYF. CDR3 DNA: TGTGCCAGCAGTGCCTCAGGACTAGCCGGGGAGACCCAGTACTTC.

This clonotype was seen a handful of times. The chain is built from TRBV4-3 and TRBJ1-1; TRBD1 agrees at 7 bases. The V gene end was trimmed by 1 base and the J gene end by 1 base; junction bases not matched to a gene: 12. Germline CDR1 reads LGHNA; CDR2 reads YSLEER. The CDR3 covers 18 residues. The CDR3 nucleotides read TGCGCCAGCAGCCAAGTCTGGATGGCTGACAGGGCGAACACTGAAGCTTTCTTT. Its protein product is CASSQVWMADRANTEAFF.

The chain combines TRBV6-2 or TRBV6-3 with TRBJ1-3; TRBD1 is a possible D gene (6 bases). Germline V gene lookup returns CDR1 MNHEY and CDR2 SVGEGT. This CDR3 has 14 residues. Trimming pared 6 bases from V and 2 bases from J, leaving 11 bases between. Here the CDR3 reads CASSPGTTGNTIYF. The CDR3 bases are TGTGCCAGCAGCCCCGGGACAACTGGAAACACCATATATTTT.

The chain employs TRBV6-1 and TRBJ2-3, with D tentatively TRBD1 (5 bases). V gave up 5 bases and J gave up 9 bases, with 15 bases separating them. Germline V lookup: CDR1 MNHNS, CDR2 SASEGT. This CDR3 contains 13 residues. CDR3 DNA sequence: TGTGCCAGCAGTAAAAGGGCAGGGAACACGCAGTATTTT. This encodes CASSKRAGNTQYF.

Turning to this clonotype: At one end, the junction sequence differs from germline, possibly due to a read error. V is TRBV12-3 or TRBV12-4 and J is TRBJ1-1; TRBD1 aligns across 9 bases. The CDR3 length is 15 residues. CDR3 sequence reads: CANSFYRGQSTEAFF. The CDR3 DNA is TGTGCCAACAGTTTCTACAGGGGGCAGAGCACTGAAGCTTTCTTT.

In its sample, this clonotype was seen a few times. The J gene is TRBJ2-7, the V gene TRBV10-3; D gene uncertain. CDR1 and CDR2 (germline): ENHRY, SYGVKD. V lost 0 bases and J lost 2, with 8 bases in between. This CDR3 is built from 14 residues. CDR3 amino acids: CAISESDGTYEQYF. In nucleotides, the CDR3 is TGTGCCATCAGTGAGTCTGATGGCACCTACGAGCAGTACTTC.

The table lists this clonotype with a few counts. The rearrangement links TRBV9 to TRBJ2-3; TRBD2 agrees at 13 bases. The CDR3 contains 18 residues. Germline V gene sequence: CDR1 SGDLS, CDR2 YYNGEE. V lost 0 bases and J lost 6; bases outside the gene matches: 10. The CDR3, as DNA: TGTGCCAGCAGCGTAGCCTGGCGGACTAGCGGGAGCATGGATACGCAGTATTTT. Translated: CASSVAWRTSGSMDTQYF.